Listed here are 9 T cell receptor beta chains from one sample, sequenced in a study of CXCR3-negative and CXCR3-positive naive CD8 T cells. With UMI labels, 5' RACE was used to prepare the TRB cDNA libraries. TCRdb re-called the 5' RACE reads and shows each CDR3 protein once, DNA omitted. In all, the sample yields 50,000 to 65,000 distinct CDR3 sequences. Sequencing used memory CD8+ T cells from blood. These receptors were obtained from a human donor in good health. Some clones in this sample may be carry-over from other donors' samples.

The chain carries TRBV5-5 and TRBJ2-7; TCRdb proposes TRBD1, but this gene call is untestable without DNA. CDR3 length: 14 residues. Germline CDR1 and CDR2: SGHKS and YYEKEE (reference sequence). The chain's CDR3 is CASSSETGSYEQYF. Together with reference TRBV5-5 and TRBJ2-7, the CDR3 gives the full variable domain: DAGVTQSPTHLIKTRGQQVTLRCSPISGHKSVSWYQQVLGQGPQFIFQYYEKEERGRGNFPDRFSARQFPNYSSELNVNALLLGDSALYLCASSSETGSYEQYFGPGTRLTVT.

This sequence joins TRBV20-1 and TRBJ2-7; lacking DNA, the TRBD2 call made by TCRdb goes unchecked. The CDR3 is made up of 15 amino acids. CDR1 DFQATT and CDR2 SNEGSKA come from the germline V gene (reference sequence). The CDR3 protein is CSARGTSGTPSEQYF.

V usage is TRBV4-1 and J usage is TRBJ1-1; TCRdb's D gene call, TRBD1, goes unchecked for lack of DNA. This CDR3 comprises 14 residues. Germline lookup yields CDR1 MGHRA and CDR2 YSYEKL. The CDR3 sequence: CASSHPSRGPGAFF.

V usage is TRBV27 and J usage is TRBJ2-1; TCRdb picks TRBD2, but there is no DNA to check that call. Germline CDR1 MNHEY, CDR2 SMNVEV (reference sequence). This CDR3 spans 13 amino acids. The CDR3 region is CASSLVGAMEQFF.

V and J are TRBV6-5 and TRBJ2-1; TCRdb's D gene call, TRBD2, goes unchecked for lack of DNA. The CDR3 has 15 residues. Per the germline V gene, CDR1 is MNHEY and CDR2 is SVGAGI. The CDR3 protein is CASSELAGGHNEQFF.

The rearrangement uses TRBV9 and TRBJ2-7; no DNA is available, so the TRBD2 call from TCRdb remains unchecked. CDR1 SGDLS and CDR2 YYNGEE come from the germline V gene. There are 15 residues in the CDR3. This CDR3 reads CASSAGGDRRYEQYF.

The rearrangement links TRBV5-1 to TRBJ2-7. Germline V gene data show CDR1 as SGHRS and CDR2 as YFSETQ. The CDR3 loop spans 13 amino acids. The CDR3 loop is CASSLGRAYEQYF.

This sequence joins TRBV15 and TRBJ2-2; TCRdb calls TRBD1, which cannot be checked without DNA. The germline gives CDR1 LNHNV, CDR2 YYDKDF (reference sequence). The CDR3 contains 15 residues. The chain's CDR3 is CATSSPRENTGELFF.

The V and J genes are TRBV7-3 and TRBJ1-1; TCRdb returns TRBD1, unconfirmable since there is no DNA. Germline loops: CDR1 SGHTA, CDR2 FQGTGA. The CDR3 consists of 14 residues. CDR3 region: CASSLYRADTEAFF.